This T cell receptor (beta chain) was sequenced in a study of shared clonotypes between healthy human individuals. Study-wide findings and caveats: Limitation of the genetic and exposure-history diversity represented came from the few donors. In contrast to clonotypes shared by all four donors, non-shared clonotypes had lower generation probabilities.

The count of this clone is one. No antigen is known for it. Per the original methods: For the immunoSEQ data, sequences were junction-only without quality scores, so filtering differed. Assay: immunoSEQ multiplex PCR; the TCRdb copy retains only in-frame clones and omits some. From that table come the V and J calls and clone size; the DNA was used to work out D and trimming. The sample lists some 1,600,000 clones, 98% occurring once. The CDR3 sequence is 15 residues long. Germline V gives CDR1 SGDLS, CDR2 YYNGEE. Trimming took 6 bases from V and 3 from J; bases not matched to a gene: 8. This TCR was recovered from a man aged 25-45 years in good health. The source material was naive CD4+ T cells sorted from blood. Subset in this sample: CD45RA+ positively selected. The gene calls are TRBV9 and TRBJ2-1; 8 bases agree with TRBD2. CDR3 in amino acids: CASTVGLEDYNEQFF. The CDR3 DNA reads as TGTGCCAGCACCGTGGGACTAGAGGACTACAATGAGCAGTTCTTC.